This entry is about one T cell receptor (beta chain). What it binds is unknown. The data belong to a study of molecular identifiers for immune sequencing clone quantification. Whole-study context: Replicate runs used RNA from roughly 21,000 or 96,000 naive CD8 cells, which was split five ways into aliquots, and four of those aliquots were then sequenced.

Overall study results and limits: Clonotypes surpassing 20 RNA copies contained over 98% of effector molecules, versus under 1% in naive cells.

TCRdb reprocessed the PCR reads via MiXCR and lists one record per CDR3 protein. The sample has about 100,000 distinct CDR3 sequences, roughly a third seen once. The CDR3 contains 15 residues. Germline lookup yields CDR1 SEHNR and CDR2 FQNEAQ (reference sequence). The V end was cut by 4 bases, the J end by 6 bases, with 15 bases between. Source material for naive CD8 libraries was about 19,000 to 1,100,000 sorted cells, with 10%, 30% or 50% RNA. Sorted naive CD8 T cells were those defined as CD8+CD4-CCR7+CD45RA+. This chain uses TRBV7-9 with TRBJ2-2; perhaps TRBD1 as D (5 bases). Material: naive CD8+ T cells from blood, with Jurkat cell RNA spiked in. Subset reported: FACS-sorted CD8+CD4-CCR7+CD45RA+ naive T cells. The receptor comes from a human donor in good health. Some libraries in this study had Jurkat cell RNA spiked in. CDR3 residues: CASSSLPGAPGELFF. The CDR3 coding sequence is TGTGCCAGCAGCTCCCTCCCTGGGGCGCCCGGGGAGCTGTTTTTT.